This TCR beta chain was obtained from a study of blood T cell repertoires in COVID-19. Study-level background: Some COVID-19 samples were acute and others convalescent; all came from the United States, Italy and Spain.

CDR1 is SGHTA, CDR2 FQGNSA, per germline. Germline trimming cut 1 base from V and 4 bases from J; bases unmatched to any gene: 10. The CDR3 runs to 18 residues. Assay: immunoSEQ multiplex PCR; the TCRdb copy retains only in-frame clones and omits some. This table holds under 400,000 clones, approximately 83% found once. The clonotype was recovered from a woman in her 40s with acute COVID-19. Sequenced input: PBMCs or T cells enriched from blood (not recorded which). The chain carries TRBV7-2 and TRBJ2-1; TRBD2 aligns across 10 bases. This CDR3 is CASSLVALSGRRYNEQFF. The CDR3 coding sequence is TGTGCCAGCAGCTTAGTGGCGCTTAGCGGGAGGCGGTACAATGAGCAGTTCTTC. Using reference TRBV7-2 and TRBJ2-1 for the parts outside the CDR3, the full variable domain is GAGVSQSPSNKVTEKGKDVELRCDPISGHTALYWYRQSLGQGLEFLIYFQGNSAPDKSGLPSDRFSAERTGGSVSTLTIQRTQQEDSAVYLCASSLVALSGRRYNEQFFGPGTRLTVL.